This passage covers 31 T cell receptor beta chains from one sample sequenced in a study of neurological immune-mediated disorders. In TCRdb, the 5' RACE reads were re-called with MiXCR into one record per CDR3 protein. The table lists some 60,000 distinct CDR3 sequences, less than 10% of them singletons, with roughly an eighth in the top ten. Described time point: longitudinal time-point 2. The sample consisted of PBMCs. Every receptor here comes from a man aged 30-40 years in good health.

This clonotype was observed at least ten times. The chain couples TRBV5-1 to TRBJ1-6; D possibly corresponds to TRBD1 (5 bases). The CDR3 has 16 amino acids. Trimming pared 0 bases from V and 4 bases from J, leaving 11 bases between. Germline V gives CDR1 SGHRS, CDR2 YFSETQ. The CDR3 here is CASSLGQGLYNSPLHF. As DNA, the CDR3 is TGCGCCAGCAGCTTGGGCCAGGGACTGTATAATTCACCCCTCCACTTT.

As to this clonotype: A much more abundant neighbour one base away suggests this may be a read error. The chain is built from TRBV28 and TRBJ1-6, with 7 bases matching TRBD1. V lost 10 bases to trimming and J lost 15 bases; unmatched junction nucleotides: 9. Germline CDR1 MDHEN, CDR2 SYDVKM. This CDR3 has 11 residues. This CDR3 reads CANSLNRGLHF. In DNA form, the CDR3 reads TGTGCCAACAGCCTAAACAGGGGCCTCCACTTT.

This clonotype was observed many times. The V and J genes are TRBV20-1 and TRBJ1-2; perhaps TRBD1 as D (6 bases). The CDR3 has 14 residues. V lost 1 base and J lost 2, with 11 bases in between. Germline-derived CDR1 and CDR2 are DFQATT and SNEGSKA (reference sequence). This CDR3 is CSARGGQGNYGYTF. CDR3 nucleotides: TGCAGTGCTAGAGGAGGGCAGGGGAACTATGGCTACACCTTC.

A few counts support this clonotype. Written as DNA, the CDR3 is TGTGCCAGCAGCCAAGACTTCCTTTACGAGCAGTACTTC. It codes for CASSQDFLYEQYF. The chain employs TRBV4-2 and TRBJ2-7; D gene unclear. The CDR3 is 13 residues long. V was shortened by 0 bases and J by 4 bases, with 7 bases between the two germline ends. CDR1 LGHNA and CDR2 YNFKEQ come from the germline V gene.

In this sample, this clonotype turned up many times. The chain links TRBV12-3 or TRBV12-4 to TRBJ2-5; 9 bases line up with TRBD1. V lost 6 bases, J lost 1 base, and 9 bases stayed unmatched. This CDR3 has 16 amino acids. In nucleotides, the CDR3 is TGTGCCAGCAGACCGGGACAGGGCGTCCCCCAAGAGACCCAGTACTTC. Translation: CASRPGQGVPQETQYF.

The sample holds many counts of this clonotype. J is TRBJ2-3 and V is TRBV27; D is undetermined. The V end was cut by 2 bases, the J end by 2 bases, with 11 bases between. Germline V gene data show CDR1 as MNHEY and CDR2 as SMNVEV (reference sequence). There are 15 residues in the CDR3. The chain's CDR3 is CASSLKAGYTDTQYF. As DNA, the CDR3 is TGTGCCAGCAGTTTAAAGGCAGGTTACACAGATACGCAGTATTTT.

Many counts were recorded for this clonotype. The J gene is TRBJ2-1, the V gene TRBV7-3; 9 bases align to TRBD2. V was pared by 2 bases and J by 1 base, with 12 bases of the junction left unmatched. The CDR3 runs to 19 residues. CDR1 SGHTA and CDR2 FQGTGA come from the germline V gene. The CDR3 loop reads CASSLYPAETSGSYNEQFF. The DNA for the CDR3 is TGTGCCAGCAGCTTATATCCCGCAGAGACTAGCGGATCCTACAATGAGCAGTTCTTC.

In its sample, this clonotype was seen many times. The rearrangement joins TRBV28 to TRBJ2-1; 13 bases line up with TRBD2. V lost 6 bases to trimming and J lost 9 bases; unmatched junction nucleotides: 8. Germline lookup yields CDR1 MDHEN and CDR2 SYDVKM. This CDR3 is 15 amino acids long. CDR3 sequence: CASSPTSGRAGEQFF. CDR3 in DNA: TGTGCCAGCAGCCCCACTAGCGGGAGGGCCGGTGAGCAGTTCTTC.

The table lists this clonotype with many counts. This chain connects TRBV15 to TRBJ2-2; D unclear. Trimming took off 0 bases at V and 0 bases at J, with 14 bases between the two ends. The CDR3 is 18 amino acids. CDR1 is LNHNV and CDR2 is YYDKDF in the germline V gene (reference sequence). The CDR3 nucleotides read TGTGCCACCAGCAGAGATCTAGGGCAGGCGGCGAACACCGGGGAGCTGTTTTTT. It translates to CATSRDLGQAANTGELFF.

At least ten counts were recorded for this clonotype. The V gene is TRBV7-8, the J gene TRBJ1-1; the D is unclear. V was clipped by 1 base and J by 1 base, with 7 bases between them. This CDR3 comprises 14 residues. Germline V gives CDR1 SGHVS, CDR2 FQNEAQ. The CDR3 DNA is TGTGCCAGCAGCTTAGAGGGTTCGAACACTGAAGCTTTCTTT. It specifies CASSLEGSNTEAFF.

This clonotype was detected many times. The CDR3, as DNA: TGTGCCAGCAGTTCAAACCGACTAGCGGGAGTTGGAGATACGCAGTATTTT. Protein: CASSSNRLAGVGDTQYF. V gene TRBV12-3 or TRBV12-4 combines with J gene TRBJ2-3, with TRBD2 matching 12 bases. CDR3 length: 17 amino acids. V lost 4 bases to trimming and J lost 5 bases; unmatched junction nucleotides: 10.

This clonotype came up many times. The V call is TRBV3-1, the J call TRBJ1-4; D remains unclear. V gave up 1 base and J gave up 12 bases, with 12 bases separating them. Germline CDR1 and CDR2: LGHDT and YNNKEL (reference sequence). This CDR3 has 13 amino acids. The CDR3 nucleotides read TGTGCCAGCAGCCAAGTACAATCTTCTCAACTGTTTTTT. Amino acids: CASSQVQSSQLFF.

The table lists this clonotype with many counts. The gene calls are TRBV5-1 and TRBJ2-7; D is ambiguous. This CDR3 has 12 amino acids. With 4 bases removed from V and 4 bases from J, the gap between germline ends came to 9 bases. CDR1 is SGHRS, CDR2 YFSETQ, per germline. CDR3 coding DNA: TGCGCCAGCAGCCTGGAACTATACGAGCAGTACTTC. Amino acids: CASSLELYEQYF.

In this sample, this clonotype turned up many times. The chain uses TRBV5-1 and TRBJ2-2; TRBD2 agrees at 13 bases. The CDR3 covers 15 residues. Trimming removed 6 bases from V and 5 bases from J; junction bases left unmatched: 4. CDR1 SGHRS and CDR2 YFSETQ come from the germline V gene. The CDR3 is CASNRGLAGTGELFF. In nucleotides, the CDR3 is TGCGCCAGCAACCGGGGACTAGCGGGAACCGGGGAGCTGTTTTTT.

This clonotype occurred many times. CDR3: CASSPTVTGELFF. DNA of the CDR3: TGCGCCAGCAGCCCTACGGTAACCGGGGAGCTGTTTTTT. The V call is TRBV5-1, the J call TRBJ2-2; D not certain. Trimming removed 4 bases at V and 5 bases at J, with 9 bases between. CDR3 size: 13 residues. Looked up from germline, CDR1 is SGHRS and CDR2 is YFSETQ. The full variable domain, rest sourced from reference TRBV5-1 and TRBJ2-2, is KAGVTQTPRYLIKTRGQQVTLSCSPISGHRSVSWYQQTPGQGLQFLFEYFSETQRNKGNFPGRFSGRQFSNSRSEMNVSTLELGDSALYLCASSPTVTGELFFGEGSRLTVL.

This clonotype appeared many times. The chain links TRBV25-1 to TRBJ2-7; D is unresolved. CDR1 is MGHDK, CDR2 SYGVNS, per germline. The V gene lost 3 bases and the J gene lost 3 bases, with 15 bases spanning the gap. CDR3 size: 15 residues. The CDR3 DNA is TGTGCCAGCAGTGACGCAGGTGTCGAAGGCTACGAGCAGTACTTC. It is translated as CASSDAGVEGYEQYF.

There are many counts of this clonotype. V usage is TRBV6-5 and J usage is TRBJ1-2; D perhaps matches TRBD1 (6 bases). Germline values: CDR1 MNHEY, CDR2 SVGAGI. This CDR3 has 14 residues. The V and J ends lost 7 bases and 1 base respectively, with 13 bases between them. The CDR3 DNA follows: TGTGCCAGCACCAACGGACAGCATAACTATGGCTACACCTTC. Its protein product is CASTNGQHNYGYTF.

This clonotype was observed at least ten times. The rearrangement links TRBV20-1 to TRBJ2-7, with D perhaps matching TRBD2 (5 bases). This CDR3 comprises 14 residues. Germline V gene data show CDR1 as DFQATT and CDR2 as SNEGSKA (reference sequence). V was pared by 0 bases and J by 5 bases, with 14 bases between. CDR3 protein: CSARDPRAGNEQYF. CDR3 nucleotide sequence: TGCAGTGCTAGAGATCCCCGCGCCGGGAACGAGCAGTACTTC.

At least ten counts were recorded for this clonotype. The rearrangement links TRBV5-1 to TRBJ1-1, with TRBD1 identical over 7 bases. J lost 8 bases, V lost 4 bases, and 11 bases had no gene match. The CDR3 runs 14 residues. In germline, CDR1 is SGHRS, CDR2 YFSETQ. CDR3 DNA sequence: TGCGCCAGCAGCCTAAACAGGGGCTCTACCGAAGCTTTCTTT. Protein sequence: CASSLNRGSTEAFF.

There are many counts of this clonotype. The V and J genes are TRBV5-6 and TRBJ2-5, with D unresolved. The germline V and J ends were trimmed by 3 bases and 4 bases, with 4 bases remaining between them. This CDR3 comprises 11 residues. Germline V lookup: CDR1 SGHDT, CDR2 YYEEEE. CDR3 in DNA: TGTGCCAGCAGCTCGACAGAGACCCAGTACTTC. This codes for CASSSTETQYF.

Many counts were recorded for this clonotype. The chain employs TRBV20-1 and TRBJ1-2; D may be TRBD1 (5 bases). V lost 1 base and J 1 base, leaving 16 bases between the germline ends. CDR1 DFQATT and CDR2 SNEGSKA come from the germline V gene (reference sequence). The length of the CDR3 is 16 residues. The CDR3 loop reads CSARGSGGDGNYGYTF. CDR3 sequence (DNA): TGCAGTGCTAGAGGATCAGGAGGGGATGGTAACTATGGCTACACCTTC.

There are many counts of this clonotype. In DNA, the CDR3 is TGCAGCGTTGCGGAGAGGGGTTACGAGCAGTACTTC. Its translation: CSVAERGYEQYF. J is TRBJ2-7 and V is TRBV29-1; either TRBD1 or TRBD2 may fit D (5 bases each). The CDR3 has 12 amino acids. V dropped 4 bases and J dropped 4 bases, with 11 bases sitting between them. Germline CDR1 reads SQVTM; CDR2 reads ANQGSEA.

The V gene is TRBV20-1, the J gene TRBJ2-3, with D possibly being TRBD2 (7 bases). Trimming left V 4 bases short and J 0 bases short, with 38 bases between. CDR1 DFQATT and CDR2 SNEGSKA come from the germline V gene (reference sequence). CDR3 size: 23 residues. As DNA, the CDR3 is TGCAGTGCTATACTGGGGGGGCGTCGGGAGGCGTTTCGAGATCCCACTAGCACAGATACGCAGTATTTT. It yields the protein CSAILGGRREAFRDPTSTDTQYF.

This clonotype was observed many times. The chain employs TRBV5-6 and TRBJ2-5, with 7 bases matching TRBD1. The CDR3 consists of 17 residues. The germline gives CDR1 SGHDT, CDR2 YYEEEE. V shed 4 bases, J shed 3 bases, and the junction held 15 bases outside the gene matches. The CDR3 DNA follows: TGTGCCAGCAGCCCCCGACAGGGTAAACCCCCAAAAGAGACCCAGTACTTC. Encoded protein: CASSPRQGKPPKETQYF. The whole variable domain, filled in from reference TRBV5-6 and TRBJ2-5, reads DAGVTQSPTHLIKTRGQQVTLRCSPKSGHDTVSWYQQALGQGPQFIFQYYEEEERQRGNFPDRFSGHQFPNYSSELNVNALLLGDSALYLCASSPRQGKPPKETQYFGPGTRLLVL.

This clonotype was counted many times. J is TRBJ2-5 and V is TRBV5-1; 9 bases are shared with TRBD1. CDR1 and CDR2 from the germline V gene are SGHRS and YFSETQ. CDR3 length: 14 amino acids. V lost 4 bases to trimming and J lost 1 base; unmatched junction nucleotides: 2. The DNA for the CDR3 is TGCGCCAGCAGCGCGGGACAGGGCCAAGAGACCCAGTACTTC. This encodes CASSAGQGQETQYF. Looking up the rest from reference TRBV5-1 and TRBJ2-5 gives the full variable domain: KAGVTQTPRYLIKTRGQQVTLSCSPISGHRSVSWYQQTPGQGLQFLFEYFSETQRNKGNFPGRFSGRQFSNSRSEMNVSTLELGDSALYLCASSAGQGQETQYFGPGTRLLVL.

Remarks on this clonotype: A much larger clone lies a single base off, so this may be a read error. The chain employs TRBV5-1 and TRBJ2-5; 8 bases match TRBD1. The CDR3 length is 14 residues. V lost 3 bases and J lost 7; bases outside the gene matches: 8. Germline lookup yields CDR1 SGHRS and CDR2 YFSETQ. The DNA for the CDR3 is TGCGCCAGCAGCTCAGGACAGGGCGGAGGGACCCAGTACTTC. It is translated as CASSSGQGGGTQYF.

This clonotype was counted ten times or more. This chain connects TRBV29-1 to TRBJ2-7; D is possibly TRBD1 (6 bases). CDR3 length equals 14 residues. CDR1 and CDR2 (germline): SQVTM, ANQGSEA. Between the trimmed V and J ends, which lost 7 bases and 3 bases, there was a span of 19 bases. The CDR3 DNA reads TGCAGCGCTGGGACCCTTGGGGGCATCTACGAGCAGTACTTC. Translation gives CSAGTLGGIYEQYF.

This clonotype was found many times. The rearrangement joins TRBV5-1 to TRBJ2-3; no clear D gene. This CDR3 has 13 residues. Per germline, CDR1 SGHRS and CDR2 YFSETQ. V lost 4 bases and J lost 3, with 9 bases in between. CDR3 protein: CASSKGQTDTQYF. The DNA for the CDR3 is TGCGCCAGCAGCAAGGGCCAGACAGATACGCAGTATTTT.

At least ten counts were recorded for this clonotype. The gene calls are TRBV29-1 and TRBJ2-3; 10 bases fit TRBD2. The CDR3 spans 12 residues. Germline V lookup: CDR1 SQVTM, CDR2 ANQGSEA. The DNA for the CDR3 is TGCGCTCAGCGGGAGGGGGGAGATACGCAGTATTTT. Encoded protein: CAQREGGDTQYF.

The chain uses TRBV11-2 and TRBJ2-2; D is perhaps TRBD2 (6 bases). Between the trimmed V and J ends, which lost 1 base and 3 bases, there was a span of 18 bases. Per germline, CDR1 SGHAT and CDR2 FQNNGV. CDR3 length: 18 amino acids. The CDR3 loop reads CASSLGLWASEDTGELFF. CDR3 DNA sequence: TGTGCCAGCAGCTTAGGCCTTTGGGCTAGCGAAGACACCGGGGAGCTGTTTTTT.

This clonotype was seen repeatedly, ten times or more. This chain uses TRBV20-1 with TRBJ2-3, with a possible D match to TRBD2 (6 bases). Germline-derived CDR1 and CDR2 are DFQATT and SNEGSKA (reference sequence). Trimming took 3 bases from V and 3 from J, leaving 10 bases between them. This CDR3 comprises 13 residues. CDR3 sequence reads: CSASGSSTDTQYF. In DNA form, the CDR3 reads TGCAGTGCTAGCGGGAGCTCTACAGATACGCAGTATTTT.